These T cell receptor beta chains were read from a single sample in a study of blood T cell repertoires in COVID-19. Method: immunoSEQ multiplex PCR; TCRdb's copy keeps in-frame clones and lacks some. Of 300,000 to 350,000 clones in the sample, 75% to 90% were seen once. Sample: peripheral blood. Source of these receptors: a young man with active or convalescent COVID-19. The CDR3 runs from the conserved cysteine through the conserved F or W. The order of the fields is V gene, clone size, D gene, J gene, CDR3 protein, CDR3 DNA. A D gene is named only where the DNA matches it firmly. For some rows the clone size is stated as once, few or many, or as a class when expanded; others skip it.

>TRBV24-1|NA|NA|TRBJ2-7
CATSDTTPGDSLIYEQYF
TGTGCCACCAGTGATACCACACCGGGGGACAGCCTAATATACGAGCAGTACTTC
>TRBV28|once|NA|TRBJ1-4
CASSLSPTDEKLFF
TGTGCCAGCAGTTTATCCCCGACAGATGAAAAACTGTTTTTT
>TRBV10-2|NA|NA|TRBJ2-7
CASSLGSGLQSSYEQYF
TGCGCCAGCAGTTTAGGTTCGGGACTTCAAAGCTCCTACGAGCAGTACTTC
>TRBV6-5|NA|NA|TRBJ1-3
CASRSLRGSGNTIYF
TGTGCCAGCAGGAGCCTCAGGGGATCTGGAAACACCATATATTTT
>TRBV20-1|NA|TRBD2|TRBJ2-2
CSASATSGSGTGELFF
TGCAGTGCTAGTGCGACTAGCGGGAGCGGGACCGGGGAGCTGTTTTTT
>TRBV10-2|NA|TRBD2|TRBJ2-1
CASSRLAELVLYNEQFF
TGCGCCAGCAGTCGCCTAGCGGAGCTAGTTCTCTACAATGAGCAGTTCTTC
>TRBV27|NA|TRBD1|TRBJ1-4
CASSPFTGGAGEKLFF
TGTGCCAGCAGCCCGTTTACAGGGGGCGCGGGTGAAAAACTGTTTTTT
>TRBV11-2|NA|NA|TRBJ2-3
CASSFSFPDTQYF
TGTGCCAGCAGCTTCAGTTTCCCAGATACGCAGTATTTT
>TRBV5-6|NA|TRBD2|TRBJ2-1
CASSLGPTSGEQFF
TGTGCCAGCAGCTTGGGTCCGACTAGCGGGGAGCAGTTCTTC
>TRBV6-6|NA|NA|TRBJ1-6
CASSYQGRGSPLHF
TGTGCCAGCAGTTACCAGGGTCGTGGATCACCCCTCCACTTT
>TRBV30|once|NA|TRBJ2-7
CAWSVHRESYEQYF
TGTGCCTGGAGTGTACATCGTGAATCCTACGAGCAGTACTTC
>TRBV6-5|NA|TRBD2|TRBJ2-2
CASSSGGATGELFF
TGTGCCAGCAGTTCCGGGGGGGCCACCGGGGAGCTGTTTTTT
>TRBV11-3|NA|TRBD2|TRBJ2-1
CASSQRGGNSYNEQFF
TGTGCCAGCAGCCAACGGGGAGGGAACTCCTACAATGAGCAGTTCTTC
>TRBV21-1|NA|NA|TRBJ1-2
CASSRDRARLTRYGYTF
TGTGCCAGCAGCAGGGACAGAGCGCGACTTACCCGATATGGCTACACCTTC
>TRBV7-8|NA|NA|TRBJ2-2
CASSLPRFFTGELFF
TGTGCCAGCAGCTTACCCAGATTTTTCACCGGGGAGCTGTTTTTT
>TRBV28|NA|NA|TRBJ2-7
CASSSPPWRSSSYEQYF
TGTGCCAGCAGTTCCCCCCCTTGGAGGAGCAGCTCCTACGAGCAGTACTTC
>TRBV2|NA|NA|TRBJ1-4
CASSDEGEEKLFF
TGTGCCAGCAGTGACGAGGGGGAGGAAAAACTGTTTTTT
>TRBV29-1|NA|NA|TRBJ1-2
CSDGQPIDTF
TGCAGCGACGGACAGCCGATCGACACCTTC
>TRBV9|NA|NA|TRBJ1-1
CASSPEHTGNTEAFF
TGTGCCAGCAGCCCAGAGCACACGGGGAACACTGAAGCTTTCTTT
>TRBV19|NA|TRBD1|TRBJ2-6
CASRSSRGLATGANVLTF
TGTGCCAGTAGATCGAGCAGGGGGCTAGCGACTGGGGCCAACGTCCTGACTTTC
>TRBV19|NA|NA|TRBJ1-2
CASSMGRAGYTF
TGTGCCAGTAGTATGGGCAGGGCTGGCTACACCTTC
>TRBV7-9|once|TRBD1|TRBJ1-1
CASSFPGDRGNTEAFF
TGTGCCAGCAGCTTCCCTGGGGACAGGGGGAACACTGAAGCTTTCTTT
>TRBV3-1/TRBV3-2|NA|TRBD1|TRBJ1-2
CASSIDRAYGYTF
TGTGCCAGCAGCATTGACAGGGCCTATGGCTACACCTTC
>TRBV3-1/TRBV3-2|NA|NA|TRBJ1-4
CASSQGNRAKNEKLFF
TGTGCCAGCAGCCAAGGAAACAGGGCTAAAAATGAAAAACTGTTTTTT
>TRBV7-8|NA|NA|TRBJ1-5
CASSYWSGSNQPQHF
TGTGCCAGCAGCTACTGGAGCGGGAGTAATCAGCCCCAGCATTTT
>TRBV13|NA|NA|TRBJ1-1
CASSSEQGEAFF
TGTGCCAGCAGCTCGGAACAGGGTGAAGCTTTCTTT
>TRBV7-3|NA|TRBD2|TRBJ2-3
CASSPHGGGRAPDTQYF
TGTGCCAGCAGCCCCCACGGGGGCGGGAGGGCCCCCGATACGCAGTATTTT
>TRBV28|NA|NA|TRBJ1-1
CASSSARRGGYTEAFF
TGTGCCAGCAGTTCGGCCCGGCGCGGAGGGTACACTGAAGCTTTCTTT
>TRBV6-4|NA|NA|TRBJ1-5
CASSLTVVEPQHF
TGTGCCAGCAGCCTAACAGTTGTCGAGCCCCAGCATTTT
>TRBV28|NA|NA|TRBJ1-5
CASSFFVNQPQHF
TGTGCCAGCAGTTTTTTTGTAAATCAGCCCCAGCATTTT
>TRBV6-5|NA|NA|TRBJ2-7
CASIGLAYHSYEQYF
TGTGCCAGCATAGGGTTAGCGTACCACTCCTACGAGCAGTACTTC
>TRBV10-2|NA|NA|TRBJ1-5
CASNRDNNQPQHF
TGCGCCAGCAATCGGGATAACAATCAGCCCCAGCATTTT
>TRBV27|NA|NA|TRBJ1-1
CASRSVNTEAFF
TGTGCCAGCAGATCAGTGAACACTGAAGCTTTCTTT
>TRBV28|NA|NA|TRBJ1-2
CASSLLAGPNYGYTF
TGTGCCAGCAGTTTATTGGCAGGCCCTAACTATGGCTACACCTTC
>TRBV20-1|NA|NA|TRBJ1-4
CSAKTFEKLFF
TGCAGTGCTAAGACATTTGAAAAACTGTTTTTT
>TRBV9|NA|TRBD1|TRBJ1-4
CASSVEGQINEKLFF
TGTGCCAGCAGCGTAGAGGGACAGATAAATGAAAAACTGTTTTTT